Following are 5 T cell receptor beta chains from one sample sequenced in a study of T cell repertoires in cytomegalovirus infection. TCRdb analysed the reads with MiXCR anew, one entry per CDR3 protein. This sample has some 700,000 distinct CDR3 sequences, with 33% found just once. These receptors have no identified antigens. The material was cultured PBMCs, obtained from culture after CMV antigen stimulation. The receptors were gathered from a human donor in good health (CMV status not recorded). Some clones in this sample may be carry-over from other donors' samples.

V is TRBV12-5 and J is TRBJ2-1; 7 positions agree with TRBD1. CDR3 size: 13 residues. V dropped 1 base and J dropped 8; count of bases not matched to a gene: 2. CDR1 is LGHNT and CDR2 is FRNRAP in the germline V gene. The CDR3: CASGLGTGDEQFF. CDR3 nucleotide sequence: TGTGCTAGTGGTTTGGGAACAGGGGATGAGCAGTTCTTC.

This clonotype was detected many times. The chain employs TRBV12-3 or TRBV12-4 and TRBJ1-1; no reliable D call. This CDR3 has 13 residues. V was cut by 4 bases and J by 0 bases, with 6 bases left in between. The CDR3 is CASSSNMNTEAFF. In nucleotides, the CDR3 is TGTGCCAGCAGTTCCAATATGAACACTGAAGCTTTCTTT.

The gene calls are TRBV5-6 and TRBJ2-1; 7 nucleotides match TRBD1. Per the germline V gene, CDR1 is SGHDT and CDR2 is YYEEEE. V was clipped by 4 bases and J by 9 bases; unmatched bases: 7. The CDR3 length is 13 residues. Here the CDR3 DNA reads TGTGCCAGCAGCCTAGACAGGGTGGGTGAGCAGTTCTTC. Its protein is CASSLDRVGEQFF.

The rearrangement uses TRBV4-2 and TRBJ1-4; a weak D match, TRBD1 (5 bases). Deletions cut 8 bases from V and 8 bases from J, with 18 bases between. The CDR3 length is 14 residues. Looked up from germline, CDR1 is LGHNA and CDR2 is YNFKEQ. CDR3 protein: CASSDSLSREKLFF. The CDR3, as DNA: TGTGCCAGCTCAGACAGCCTTTCGAGGGAAAAACTGTTTTTT.

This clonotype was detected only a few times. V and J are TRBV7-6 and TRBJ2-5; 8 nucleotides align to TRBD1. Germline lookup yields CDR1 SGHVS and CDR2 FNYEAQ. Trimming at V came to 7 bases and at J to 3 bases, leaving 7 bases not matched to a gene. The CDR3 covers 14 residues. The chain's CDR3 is CASTVNRGEETQYF. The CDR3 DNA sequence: TGTGCCAGCACCGTAAACAGGGGGGAAGAGACCCAGTACTTC.